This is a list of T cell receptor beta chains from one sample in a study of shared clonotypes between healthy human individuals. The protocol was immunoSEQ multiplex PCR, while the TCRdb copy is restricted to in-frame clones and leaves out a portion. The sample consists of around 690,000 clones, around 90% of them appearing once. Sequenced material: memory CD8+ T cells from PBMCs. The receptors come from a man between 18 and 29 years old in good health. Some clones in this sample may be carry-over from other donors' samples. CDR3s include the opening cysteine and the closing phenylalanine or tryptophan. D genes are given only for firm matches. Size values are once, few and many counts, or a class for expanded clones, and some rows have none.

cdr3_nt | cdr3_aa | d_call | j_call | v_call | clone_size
TGTGCCAGCAGACGACAGCTTGCAACTAATGAAAAACTGTTTTTT | CASRRQLATNEKLFF | NA | TRBJ1-4 | TRBV6-6 | NA
TGTGCCAGCAGCTTATTATCAGGGGGCTCCTACGAGCAGTACTTC | CASSLLSGGSYEQYF | TRBD1 | TRBJ2-7 | TRBV7-9 | NA
TGCGCCAGCAGCCAAGCGCCTGCCCGGTCGAGGGAGGCGGAGACCCAGTACTTC | CASSQAPARSREAETQYF | NA | TRBJ2-5 | TRBV4-3 | NA
TGTGCCTGGAGTGTTGCCTACGAGCAGTACTTC | CAWSVAYEQYF | NA | TRBJ2-7 | TRBV30 | NA
TGCGCCAGCAGCTTTCAACAGGGGAGTCCCTACGAGCAGTACTTC | CASSFQQGSPYEQYF | TRBD1 | TRBJ2-7 | TRBV5-1 | few
TGTGCCAGCAGCCCACAATGGGTTGAGGGGGGTTACGAGCAGTACTTC | CASSPQWVEGGYEQYF | NA | TRBJ2-7 | TRBV11-2 | NA
TGCGCCAGCAGCCAAGACTGGCGGGGGCCCACTGAAGCTTTCTTT | CASSQDWRGPTEAFF | NA | TRBJ1-1 | TRBV4-3 | NA
TGTGCCAGCAGGACCGGGACAGGGGTCTACAATGAGCAGTTCTTC | CASRTGTGVYNEQFF | TRBD1 | TRBJ2-1 | TRBV7-6 | NA
TGTGCCAGCAGCCCCCAATACAGGATTGGGAATGAGCAGTTCTTC | CASSPQYRIGNEQFF | NA | TRBJ2-1 | TRBV7-6 | once
TGTGCCAGCAGTGCGGGACGGTCTACCTACGAGCAGTACTTC | CASSAGRSTYEQYF | NA | TRBJ2-7 | TRBV6-5 | NA
TGCGCCAGCAGCCAAGATGAGGGATCTCAGCCCCAGCATTTT | CASSQDEGSQPQHF | NA | TRBJ1-5 | TRBV4-1 | NA
TGTGCCAGCAGTTTGAGCCGGGACAGGCTCACTGAAGCTTTCTTT | CASSLSRDRLTEAFF | TRBD1 | TRBJ1-1 | TRBV28 | NA
TGTGCCAGCAGCACCTCGGGCACAGGTGGCTACACCTTC | CASSTSGTGGYTF | NA | TRBJ1-2 | TRBV9 | NA
TGTGCCAGCAGCTTGGCCGGTGGAAGGGGTTGGTATGGCTACACCTTC | CASSLAGGRGWYGYTF | NA | TRBJ1-2 | TRBV5-6 | NA
TGTGCCAGCAGCTTGGAACTAGCGCAGAGCTCCTACGAGCAGTACTTC | CASSLELAQSSYEQYF | TRBD2 | TRBJ2-7 | TRBV5-5 | NA
TGCGCCAGCAGCTTGGCCAAGAATGAGCAGTTCTTC | CASSLAKNEQFF | NA | TRBJ2-1 | TRBV5-1 | NA
TGTGCCAGCACACAAAGTGGGACTAGCGGGAGGCCTACGCTCTACGAGCAGTACTTC | CASTQSGTSGRPTLYEQYF | TRBD2 | TRBJ2-7 | TRBV7-9 | NA
TGTGCCTGGGGGACTAGCGGACCTTACGAGCAGTACTTC | CAWGTSGPYEQYF | TRBD2 | TRBJ2-7 | TRBV30 | once
TGCAGCGTTCCGACTAGCGGAACCTACAATGAGCAGTTCTTC | CSVPTSGTYNEQFF | TRBD2 | TRBJ2-1 | TRBV29-1 | NA
TGCGCCAGCAGCTTGTCTGGCCCGAGCTCCTACGAGCAGTACTTC | CASSLSGPSSYEQYF | NA | TRBJ2-7 | TRBV5-1 | NA
TGTGCCAGCAGTGATCGGGGAGAAACGGAGACCCAGTACTTC | CASSDRGETETQYF | NA | TRBJ2-5 | TRBV25-1 | NA
TGTGCCATCACCGACGGGGTAGGGACCCAGTACTTC | CAITDGVGTQYF | NA | TRBJ2-5 | TRBV10-3 | NA
TGCGCCAGCAGTAGCGGGGACCATACGCAGTATTTT | CASSSGDHTQYF | TRBD2 | TRBJ2-3 | TRBV10-2 | NA
TGTGCCAGCAGCCTCCGCACAGATACGCAGTATTTT | CASSLRTDTQYF | NA | TRBJ2-3 | TRBV5-5 | once
TGTGCCAGCAGTTTATCCACGTCGAGAGCTGAAGCTTTCTTT | CASSLSTSRAEAFF | NA | TRBJ1-1 | TRBV28 | NA
TGTGCCTGGAGGCGGGACAGCCTGTTAGTATGGGAGCAGTACTTC | CAWRRDSLLVWEQYF | NA | TRBJ2-7 | TRBV30 | once
TGTGCCAGCAGCCCTGAAGGGGAGACCGGGGAGCTGTTTTTT | CASSPEGETGELFF | NA | TRBJ2-2 | TRBV28 | once
TGTGCCAGCAGTTTAGGTCACGAAGCTTTCTTT | CASSLGHEAFF | NA | TRBJ1-1 | TRBV27 | NA
TGTGCCAGTAGCTGGGGGACAGGGGACGTTTACGAGCAGTACTTC | CASSWGTGDVYEQYF | TRBD1 | TRBJ2-7 | TRBV19 | NA
TGTGCCAGCGGGGACCGGCACAATGAGCAGTTCTTC | CASGDRHNEQFF | NA | TRBJ2-1 | TRBV7-8 | NA
TGTGCCAGCAGTAGTTCGGACGGCTCCTACGAGCAGTACTTC | CASSSSDGSYEQYF | NA | TRBJ2-7 | TRBV28 | NA
TGTGCCAGCAGTTCGCAGATTGCAACTAATGAAAAACTGTTTTTT | CASSSQIATNEKLFF | NA | TRBJ1-4 | TRBV28 | NA
TGTGCCAGTAGTATAGCCCGGGACTGGCACAATGAGCAGTTCTTC | CASSIARDWHNEQFF | NA | TRBJ2-1 | TRBV19 | few
TGTGCCAGCACCGAGGGGACAGGGGGACTACCTAACTATGGCTACACCTTC | CASTEGTGGLPNYGYTF | TRBD1 | TRBJ1-2 | TRBV5-4 | NA
TGCAGTGCTAGCTTATACGAGCAGTACTTC | CSASLYEQYF | NA | TRBJ2-7 | TRBV20-1 | NA
TGTGCCAGCAGTTTATCGGCCACCTATGGCTACACCTTC | CASSLSATYGYTF | NA | TRBJ1-2 | TRBV27 | NA
TGCAGCACCCGAAGCCAGGGCCTGAACACTGAAGCTTTCTTT | CSTRSQGLNTEAFF | NA | TRBJ1-1 | TRBV29-1 | few
TGTGCCAGCAGCGTAGGAACCAGCGGATACAATGAGCAGTTCTTC | CASSVGTSGYNEQFF | NA | TRBJ2-1 | TRBV9 | NA
TGTGCCAGCAGCGAGGGGACAGGGCCTGGAAACACCATATATTTT | CASSEGTGPGNTIYF | TRBD1 | TRBJ1-3 | TRBV9 | NA
TGTGCCAGCACCCCTTGGGCTAGCGGGATACACAATGAGCAGTTCTTC | CASTPWASGIHNEQFF | TRBD2 | TRBJ2-1 | TRBV27 | NA
TGTGCCAACAGGGGAGGACTAGCACCCGCCGATGAGCAGTTCTTC | CANRGGLAPADEQFF | NA | TRBJ2-1 | TRBV10-3 | NA
TGTGCCAGCAGTACACAGACAGGGGGCACTGGGGCCAACGTCCTGACTTTC | CASSTQTGGTGANVLTF | TRBD1 | TRBJ2-6 | TRBV27 | once
TGTGCCAGCAGCTTTGCGCTTAAGGGCCTCCCCTACAATGAGCAGTTCTTC | CASSFALKGLPYNEQFF | NA | TRBJ2-1 | TRBV12-1 | once
TGTGCCAGCAGTTTTTGGAGACAGGGAAGGAGCTCTGGAAACACCATATATTTT | CASSFWRQGRSSGNTIYF | TRBD1 | TRBJ1-3 | TRBV28 | NA
TGTGCCAGCAGCTTGGATAGCGGGAGCTACGAGCAGTACTTC | CASSLDSGSYEQYF | TRBD2 | TRBJ2-7 | TRBV5-4 | many
TGTGCCAGCAGCTTAGGGACTAGCGGGTTCTACAATGAGCAGTTCTTC | CASSLGTSGFYNEQFF | TRBD2 | TRBJ2-1 | TRBV7-9 | NA
TGTGCCAGCAATTTACTAGCGGGAGAGGGAGAGCAGTACTTC | CASNLLAGEGEQYF | TRBD2 | TRBJ2-7 | TRBV6-1 | once